This TCR beta chain was sequenced during a study of graft-versus-host responses after intestinal transplantation. The repertoire was sequenced with immunoSEQ multiplex PCR; TCRdb's copy has only in-frame clones and lacks some. Of around 90,000 clones in the sample, roughly 91% were seen once. This clone was detected only once. Its antigen is unidentified. Study outcomes and limitations: GvH clones appeared in recipient marrow, some first in ileum or blood.

This sequence originates from a human donor who was the organ donor for an intestinal transplant. Sample: unstimulated CD8+ T cells sorted from spleen or lymph node cells, taken before transplant.

The chain's CDR3 is CASSPISPGQGYEKLFF. CDR3 nucleotide sequence: TGTGCCAGCAGCCCGATCTCACCGGGACAGGGGTATGAAAAACTGTTTTTT. V gene TRBV7-2 combines with J gene TRBJ1-4, with TRBD1 identical over 10 bases. Per germline, CDR1 SGHTA and CDR2 FQGNSA. The CDR3 covers 17 residues. Trimming took 5 bases from V and 6 from J; bases not matched to a gene: 12.